The 7 T cell receptor beta chains given below trace back to one sample, sequenced in a study of technical replicates of blood from several donors. The method was immunoSEQ multiplex PCR; TCRdb's version includes in-frame clones alone and lacks a portion of them. The sample shows about 15,000 clones, approximately 80% of them seen only once. The specimen was PBMCs. These receptors were obtained from a human donor in good health.

The rearrangement uses TRBV25-1 and TRBJ2-5, with TRBD1 matching over 9 bases. CDR3 size: 13 residues. Germline assignment: CDR1 MGHDK and CDR2 SYGVNS. V was pared by 6 bases and J by 1 base, with 0 bases of the junction left unmatched. The CDR3 bases are TGTGCCAGCAGGACAGGGGGCCAAGAGACCCAGTACTTC. Encoded protein: CASRTGGQETQYF.

The chain uses TRBV13 and TRBJ2-1, with TRBD1 matching 9 bases. V shed 4 bases and J 7 bases; nucleotides not matched to a gene: 11. The germline V gene encodes CDR1 PRHDT and CDR2 FYEKMQ (reference sequence). The CDR3 contains 16 residues. CDR3 bases: TGTGCCAGCAGCTCCGAGGACAGGGGATTGAGGAATGAGCAGTTCTTC. Protein: CASSSEDRGLRNEQFF.

This chain connects TRBV28 to TRBJ2-3; possibly TRBD2 for D (7 bases). The ends were cut back, 11 bases at V and 0 bases at J, with 18 bases in the middle. The CDR3 sequence is 15 residues long. CDR1 and CDR2 from the germline V gene are MDHEN and SYDVKM. This CDR3 reads CAARGAGYSTDTQYF. The CDR3, as DNA: TGTGCCGCCCGGGGGGCAGGATATAGCACAGATACGCAGTATTTT.

The rearrangement links TRBV5-1 to TRBJ1-1, with 8 nucleotides matching TRBD1. Germline CDR1 SGHRS, CDR2 YFSETQ. V shed 3 bases and J 3 bases; nucleotides not matched to a gene: 4. This CDR3 is 14 amino acids long. The CDR3 is CASSSDREYTEAFF. The CDR3 nucleotides are TGCGCCAGCAGCTCGGACAGGGAGTACACTGAAGCTTTCTTT.

The chain has TRBV9 and TRBJ2-3; 7 nucleotides line up with TRBD2. The germline V gene has CDR1 SGDLS and CDR2 YYNGEE. Trimming at V came to 2 bases and at J to 6 bases, leaving 6 bases not matched to a gene. The CDR3 is made up of 14 amino acids. CDR3 nucleotides: TGTGCCAGCAGCGTTCGCGGGAGCCTCGATACGCAGTATTTT. This sequence encodes CASSVRGSLDTQYF.

The CDR3 reads CASSTPRVSYEQYF. As DNA, the CDR3 is TGTGCCAGTTCCACCCCGCGGGTTTCCTACGAGCAGTACTTC. The chain has TRBV21-1 and TRBJ2-7; the table's D gene call, TRBD2, was not cross checked with the DNA. TRBV21-1 is a documented pseudogene. The CDR3 has 14 amino acids.

The chain combines TRBV7-3 with TRBJ1-2; 8 nucleotides match TRBD1. CDR1 is SGHTA and CDR2 is FQGTGA in the germline V gene. The CDR3 runs 14 residues. The V segment lost 5 bases and the J segment 5 bases; nucleotides outside the gene matches: 7. The CDR3 spells CASSPHRGGYGYTF. The CDR3 nucleotides are TGTGCCAGCAGCCCCCACAGGGGGGGGTATGGCTACACCTTC. Drawing the rest from reference TRBV7-3 and TRBJ1-2, the complete variable domain is GAGVSQTPSNKVTEKGKYVELRCDPISGHTALYWYRQSLGQGPEFLIYFQGTGAADDSGLPNDRFFAVRPEGSVSTLKIQRTERGDSAVYLCASSPHRGGYGYTFGSGTRLTVV.